There are a few counts of the clone carrying this T cell receptor beta chain. Its antigen is not known. From germline, CDR1 is MNHEY and CDR2 SVGAGI. The V gene lost 0 bases and the J gene lost 5 bases, with 13 bases spanning the gap. The CDR3 is made up of 16 amino acids. The sample is drawn from a study of T-cell memory formation after mild COVID-19. TCRdb reprocessed the 5' RACE reads with MiXCR, giving one entry per CDR3 protein. The sample comprises around 320,000 distinct CDR3 sequences, just under 20% of which are singletons, and under 25% rests with the top ten. The study, taken as a whole, reports: There was a balanced CD4/CD8 profile in clones contracting day 15 to 85, and later expanders leaned CD4+. Those CD4+ clones that contracted were mainly in CM and EM (CD8+ ones in EMRA). Pre-infection memory already had some responding clones, implying cross-reactive memory joined.

The V and J genes are TRBV6-5 and TRBJ1-4; possible D gene TRBD1, 5 bases. This clonotype was sampled from a man aged 18 to 29 who had mild COVID-19 (a few samples of this study predate the infection). Cell type and time point are not known. The sample consisted of PBMCs or a T cell subset sorted from them (not recorded which). DNA of the CDR3: TGTGCCAGCAGTTACTCGATGGGGACCCTCAATGAAAAACTGTTTTTT. Its translation is CASSYSMGTLNEKLFF.